These T cell receptor beta chains were read from a single sample in a study of vaccination and CD4 T cells after COVID-19. TCRdb recomputed calls from the PCR reads with MiXCR, one row per CDR3 protein. The sample contains around 10,000 distinct CDR3 sequences, 30% to 45% of which appear only once. Their antigens are not known. Sequencing input: CD4+ T cells from blood, cultured in vitro. The receptor source for this set is a human donor in good health. The CDR3 runs from the conserved cysteine through the conserved F or W. The order of the fields is V gene, CDR3 protein.

V gene: TRBV7-9
CDR3 protein: CASSLRSGTSGIHGYEQYF

V gene: TRBV6-1
CDR3 protein: CASRADLGTDTQYF

V gene: TRBV7-2
CDR3 protein: CASSPVSGRGTGELFF

V gene: TRBV7-8
CDR3 protein: CASSLEAYPTTEAFF

V gene: TRBV6-5
CDR3 protein: CASSYKGQSRGYGYTF

V gene: TRBV6-5
CDR3 protein: CASSYSMYTGDYEQYF

V gene: TRBV18
CDR3 protein: CASSPDEGTEQFF

V gene: TRBV6-2/TRBV6-3
CDR3 protein: CATGQGEATDTQYF

V gene: TRBV6-1
CDR3 protein: CASSVGSEQYF

V gene: TRBV27
CDR3 protein: CASSLTLAGFTDTQYF

V gene: TRBV10-2
CDR3 protein: CASSPRDPNTEAFF

V gene: TRBV10-3
CDR3 protein: CAIRNGVGVYTGELFF

V gene: TRBV6-1
CDR3 protein: CASSGTAAHGYTF

V gene: TRBV7-9
CDR3 protein: CASSSLAGSSTDTQYF

V gene: TRBV24-1
CDR3 protein: CATSGDRVQPQHF

V gene: TRBV11-2
CDR3 protein: CASSRGWDGDQPQHF

V gene: TRBV7-2
CDR3 protein: CASSLGRQAPYF

V gene: TRBV6-2/TRBV6-3
CDR3 protein: CASSSGGSPLNEQFF